The 3 T cell receptor beta chains below all came from one sample that was sequenced in a study of blood T cell repertoires in COVID-19. Sequencing used immunoSEQ multiplex PCR; TCRdb keeps in-frame clones, though not all of them. The data show 60,000 to 75,000 clones, about 91% seen once. Sequenced sample: peripheral blood. The source of these receptors is a man aged 40-55 years with COVID-19, enrolled during active disease.

This clone was counted once. The CDR3 DNA reads TGTGCCAGCAGTGCGCTAAATGAGCAGTTCTTC. It codes for CASSALNEQFF. V usage is TRBV12-3 or TRBV12-4 and J usage is TRBJ2-1; no clear D. This CDR3 is 11 amino acids long. Trimming shortened V by 5 bases and J by 7 bases, and 6 bases separated the two germline ends.

The V call is TRBV10-2, the J call TRBJ2-3, with 11 bases that match TRBD2. CDR1 and CDR2 from the germline V gene are WSHSY and SAAADI. The length of the CDR3 is 17 residues. The V segment lost 4 bases and the J segment 1 base; nucleotides outside the gene matches: 7. The CDR3 here is CASSGSSGGAGTDTQYF. The CDR3 DNA is TGCGCCAGCAGTGGGAGTAGCGGGGGGGCCGGCACAGATACGCAGTATTTT.

The chain uses TRBV7-9 and TRBJ2-2, with 7 bases fitting TRBD2. The CDR3 extends over 15 amino acids. Germline loops: CDR1 SEHNR, CDR2 FQNEAQ (reference sequence). The trim removed 5 bases at V and 4 bases at J, leaving 7 bases unmatched. The CDR3 loop is CASSLGAGFTGELFF. CDR3 in DNA: TGTGCCAGCAGCCTAGGAGCGGGGTTCACCGGGGAGCTGTTTTTT.